These 21 T cell receptor beta chains came from one sample sequenced in a study of post-analysis software for immune sequencing data (dated by TCRdb to the mid-2010s). What the research found in general, with its limitations: Patients showed significantly higher frequencies than controls for a handful of TRBV segments, among them TRBV5-6, TRBV5-1 and TRBV20-1.

These receptors have no known antigen. Preparation of the library involved PCR. The sequencing machine was an Illumina HiSeq 2500. To reduce PCR and sequencing biases, unique molecular identifiers were built into the TCR beta cDNA libraries. TCRdb reran the public reads through fastp at Q25 and MiXCR, keeping productive beta chains. Merged by CDR3 protein, the rows form single entries marked with the most common genes and DNA. In all, the sample holds around 440,000 distinct CDR3 sequences, and under 55% of those were seen once. The top ten hold around 10% of the sample. The sequenced material came from blood. These receptors were taken from a girl aged 5-17 years with multiple sclerosis.

The rearrangement uses TRBV11-2 and TRBJ2-7; D remains unclear. The length of the CDR3 is 14 residues. V dropped 2 bases and J dropped 0 bases, with 8 bases sitting between them. The germline V gene encodes CDR1 SGHAT and CDR2 FQNNGV. In DNA, the CDR3 is TGTGCCAGCAGCTTATCTCTCAACTCCTACGAGCAGTACTTC. This gives the protein CASSLSLNSYEQYF. Variable domain in full (rest from reference TRBV11-2 and TRBJ2-7): EAGVAQSPRYKIIEKRQSVAFWCNPISGHATLYWYQQILGQGPKLLIQFQNNGVVDDSQLPKDRFSAERLKGVDSTLKIQPAKLEDSAVYLCASSLSLNSYEQYFGPGTRLTVT.

This clonotype was seen only a few times. The chain carries TRBV2 and TRBJ2-7; 9 bases agree with TRBD1. The end of the DNA is better explained by TRBJ2-5, so the J call may be wrong. The germline V gene encodes CDR1 SNHLY and CDR2 FYNNEI. This CDR3 contains 15 residues. CDR3 nucleotide sequence: TGTGCCAGCAGACAACAGGGGGCTCCAGGGGAGACCCAGTACTTC. Translated: CASRQQGAPGETQYF.

About this clonotype: At one end, the junction sequence differs from germline, possibly due to a read error. The rearrangement links TRBV20-1 to TRBJ2-7; 8 bases align to TRBD2. There are 14 residues in the CDR3. Germline assignment: CDR1 DFQATT and CDR2 SNEGSKA (reference sequence). The CDR3 DNA reads TGCAGTGGAGGAAAGCGGGAGAGGGACTACGAACAGTACTTC. It translates to CSGGKRERDYEQYF.

This chain uses TRBV28 with TRBJ2-1, with a tentative D call TRBD2 (6 bases). CDR1 and CDR2 (germline): MDHEN, SYDVKM. CDR3 length equals 14 residues. V was trimmed by 7 bases and J by 6 bases, leaving 16 bases between them. The CDR3 DNA follows: TGTGCCAGCATCTTATCAGCGGGCCCCAATGAGCAGTTCTTC. This translates into CASILSAGPNEQFF.

J is TRBJ2-5 and V is TRBV10-3; 8 nucleotides agree with TRBD1. Matching the DNA end better, TRBJ2-7 makes the J call doubtful. CDR3 length equals 13 residues. Germline loops: CDR1 ENHRY, CDR2 SYGVKD. The CDR3 region is CAISEAGGNEQYF. CDR3 nucleotide sequence: TGTGCCATCAGTGAGGCAGGGGGCAACGAGCAGTACTTC.

The CDR3 reads CASSDHTAYNEQFF. As DNA, the CDR3 is TGTGCCAGCAGTGATCACACTGCCTACAATGAGCAGTTCTTC. This chain links TRBV25-1 with TRBJ2-1; D call uncertain. Germline CDR1 reads MGHDK; CDR2 reads SYGVNS. Trimming removed 3 bases from V and 2 bases from J, with 8 bases in between. The CDR3 spans 14 residues.

The chain employs TRBV4-2 and TRBJ1-6; D possibly corresponds to TRBD1 (6 bases). The CDR3 totals 17 residues. Trimming cost V 1 base and J 9 bases, with 19 bases left between them. Per germline, CDR1 LGHNA and CDR2 YNFKEQ. CDR3 in DNA: TGTGCCAGCAGCCAAGTCGGATCCGGGGGGCGAGGTTCACCCCTCCACTTT. Amino acid sequence: CASSQVGSGGRGSPLHF.

This clonotype showed up just a few times. The chain links TRBV10-3 to TRBJ2-7; D gene uncertain. The CDR3 loop spans 14 amino acids. Deletions cut 6 bases from V and 1 base from J, with 13 bases between. Germline loops: CDR1 ENHRY, CDR2 SYGVKD. CDR3 sequence: CAISWAAPSYEQYF. In nucleotides, the CDR3 is TGTGCCATCAGCTGGGCCGCCCCTTCCTACGAGCAGTACTTC.

The chain joins TRBV7-2 to TRBJ2-1; D may be TRBD1 (6 bases). CDR1 and CDR2 from the germline V gene are SGHTA and FQGNSA. The V end was cut by 3 bases, the J end by 4 bases, with 13 bases between. This CDR3 contains 15 residues. CDR3 sequence: CASSFRGLDYNEQFF. CDR3 in DNA: TGTGCCAGCAGCTTCAGGGGCTTGGATTACAATGAGCAGTTCTTC.

This rearrangement joins TRBV29-1 to TRBJ2-5; D ambiguous. CDR1 and CDR2 from the germline V gene are SQVTM and ANQGSEA. The CDR3 is 12 residues long. V lost 4 bases, J lost 2 bases, and 8 bases lay in between. CDR3: CSVVTAQETQYF. In DNA, the CDR3 is TGCAGCGTTGTTACAGCGCAAGAGACCCAGTACTTC.

The chain employs TRBV28 and TRBJ2-5; D is ambiguous. The closer fit of TRBJ2-7 to the DNA end suggests the J call may be wrong. The CDR3 loop spans 12 amino acids. Germline lookup yields CDR1 MDHEN and CDR2 SYDVKM. The CDR3 reads CASQQTSSEQYF. The CDR3 nucleotides read TGTGCCAGCCAGCAGACCTCAAGCGAGCAGTACTTC.

In regard to this clonotype: At one boundary the junction diverges from the germline segment, which might be a read error. The V call is TRBV7-9, the J call TRBJ2-3; TRBD2 agrees at 10 bases. The CDR3 loop spans 18 amino acids. Germline loops: CDR1 SEHNR, CDR2 FQNEAQ (reference sequence). The DNA for the CDR3 is TGTGCCGGCAGCTCCCCGGGCAATCTAGCGGGAGAGACAGATACGCAGTATTTT. Its protein is CAGSSPGNLAGETDTQYF.

The CDR3 reads CASSSLGLSTDTQYF. The CDR3 region has the DNA TGTGCCAGCAGTTCGCTAGGGCTCAGCACAGATACGCAGTATTTT. V gene TRBV28 combines with J gene TRBJ2-3, with D hard to call. The CDR3 consists of 15 residues. V lost 4 bases and J 0 bases, leaving 11 bases between the germline ends. Germline V lookup: CDR1 MDHEN, CDR2 SYDVKM. The whole variable domain, remainder taken from reference TRBV28 and TRBJ2-3, is DVKVTQSSRYLVKRTGEKVFLECVQDMDHENMFWYRQDPGLGLRLIYFSYDVKMKEKGDIPEGYSVSREKKERFSLILESASTNQTSMYLCASSSLGLSTDTQYFGPGTRLTVL.

This rearrangement joins TRBV24-1 to TRBJ2-5; 8 bases agree with TRBD2. CDR1 KGHDR and CDR2 SFDVKD come from the germline V gene. The CDR3 spans 13 residues. J was trimmed by 5 bases and V by 8 bases; bases with no gene match: 6. The CDR3: CATTSGRGETQYF. The CDR3 region has the DNA TGTGCCACCACAAGCGGGAGAGGGGAGACCCAGTACTTC.

This clonotype was seen only a few times. Mismatch with germline at one junction end may stem from a read error. The rearrangement joins TRBV25-1 to TRBJ1-2; D is uncertain. CDR1 MGHDK and CDR2 SYGVNS come from the germline V gene. The CDR3 spans 14 residues. CDR3 coding DNA: TGTGCCAGCCGTGAGAAGGGTCCGATGGATGGCTACACCTTC. It is translated as CASREKGPMDGYTF.

The rearrangement joins TRBV29-1 to TRBJ2-1, with D uncertain. V was shortened by 4 bases and J by 6 bases, with 16 bases between the two germline ends. Per germline, CDR1 SQVTM and CDR2 ANQGSEA. This CDR3 region has 14 residues. CDR3 amino acids: CSVGALHFTNEQFF. CDR3 DNA: TGCAGCGTTGGGGCCCTACACTTTACCAATGAGCAGTTCTTC.

This chain connects TRBV5-8 to TRBJ2-1; the match to TRBD2 covers 7 bases. This CDR3 has 15 residues. The V gene's germline CDR1 is SGHTS and CDR2 YDEGEE. V lost 5 bases and J lost 4; bases outside the gene matches: 9. The CDR3: CASRSSGAAYNEQFF. CDR3 coding DNA: TGTGCCAGCAGATCTAGCGGAGCAGCTTACAATGAGCAGTTCTTC.

Remarks on this clonotype: Since a much larger clone is just one base distant, this may be a read error. The V gene is TRBV20-1, the J gene TRBJ2-1; 14 bases align to TRBD2. Germline CDR1 is DFQATT and CDR2 is SNEGSKA (reference sequence). This CDR3 is 14 amino acids long. The V and J ends lost 5 bases and 9 bases, in that order; junction bases with no gene match: 6. CDR3 in amino acids: CSAGTSGREVEQFF. In nucleotides, the CDR3 is TGCAGTGCTGGGACTAGCGGGAGAGAGGTTGAGCAGTTCTTC.

The rearrangement uses TRBV3-1 and TRBJ1-2, with D perhaps matching TRBD1 (5 bases). The CDR3 extends over 16 amino acids. The V gene's germline CDR1 is LGHDT and CDR2 YNNKEL (reference sequence). Trimming took off 3 bases at V and 4 bases at J, with 18 bases between the two ends. The DNA for the CDR3 is TGTGCCAGCAGCCATGCAAGAACTCTCAGGGCCTATGGCTACACCTTC. Translation gives CASSHARTLRAYGYTF.

V usage is TRBV7-2 and J usage is TRBJ2-3; D assignment may be TRBD1 or TRBD2 (6 bases each). The CDR3 totals 15 residues. Trimming left V 5 bases short and J 0 bases short, with 12 bases between. CDR1 and CDR2 (germline): SGHTA, FQGNSA. CDR3 in DNA: TGTGCCAGCAGCACCAGAGGGGGGAGCACAGATACGCAGTATTTT. Translated, it gives CASSTRGGSTDTQYF.

The chain is built from TRBV4-1 and TRBJ2-7; TRBD2 matches at 8 bases. The germline V gene encodes CDR1 MGHRA and CDR2 YSYEKL. The CDR3 runs to 15 residues. Losses at the gene ends were 6 bases for V and 3 bases for J; bases not matched to a gene: 10. CDR3 amino acids: CASSPKRESGYEQYF. CDR3 nucleotide sequence: TGCGCCAGCAGTCCAAAGCGGGAGTCGGGCTACGAGCAGTACTTC.